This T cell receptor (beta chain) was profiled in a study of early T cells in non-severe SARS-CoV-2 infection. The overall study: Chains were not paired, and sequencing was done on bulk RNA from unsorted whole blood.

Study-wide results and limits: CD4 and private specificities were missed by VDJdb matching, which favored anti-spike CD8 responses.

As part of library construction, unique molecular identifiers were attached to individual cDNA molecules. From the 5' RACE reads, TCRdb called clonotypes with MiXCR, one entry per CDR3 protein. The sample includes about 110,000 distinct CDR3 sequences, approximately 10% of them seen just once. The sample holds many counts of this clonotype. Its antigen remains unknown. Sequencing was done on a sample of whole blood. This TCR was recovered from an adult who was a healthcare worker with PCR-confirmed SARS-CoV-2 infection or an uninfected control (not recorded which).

In DNA, the CDR3 is TGTGCCAGCAGCGTAGCGGCGGGAGGCCCCGGGGAGCTGTTTTTT. Protein: CASSVAAGGPGELFF. The chain carries TRBV9 and TRBJ2-2, with 8 bases matching TRBD2. The CDR3 is 15 residues long. CDR1 SGDLS and CDR2 YYNGEE come from the germline V gene. J lost 6 bases, V lost 0 bases, and 4 bases had no gene match.